Shown below are 31 T cell receptor beta chains from a single sample sequenced in a study of PD-1 and CTLA-4 blockade in melanoma. Generated by immunoSEQ multiplex PCR, the TCRdb table keeps only in-frame clones and is missing some. The table includes fewer than 35,000 clones, approximately 90% detected once. This specimen was CD8+ T cells from peripheral blood, taken from a patient given anti-PD-1 treatment. The receptors derive from a human donor with melanoma.

This rearrangement joins TRBV30 to TRBJ2-2, with TRBD2 matching over 7 bases. Trimming removed 2 bases from V and 3 bases from J; junction bases left unmatched: 3. Germline V gene sequence: CDR1 GTSNPN, CDR2 SVGIG (reference sequence). The CDR3 spans 14 residues. The CDR3 region has the DNA TGTGCCTGGAGTTTAGCGGGCTACACCGGGGAGCTGTTTTTT. Protein: CAWSLAGYTGELFF. The whole variable domain, filled in from reference TRBV30 and TRBJ2-2, reads SQTIHQWPATLVQPVGSPLSLECTVEGTSNPNLYWYRQAAGRGLQLLFYSVGIGQISSEVPQNLSASRPQDRQFILSSKKLLLSDSGFYLCAWSLAGYTGELFFGEGSRLTVL.

The chain carries TRBV6-5 and TRBJ1-1; D is undetermined. This CDR3 comprises 16 residues. V was pared by 0 bases and J by 0 bases, with 11 bases between. The germline CDR1 and CDR2 sequences are MNHEY and SVGAGI. The DNA for the CDR3 is TGTGCCAGCAGTTACTCGGCCGAGCTCCTGAACACTGAAGCTTTCTTT. Its translation is CASSYSAELLNTEAFF.

This chain links TRBV28 with TRBJ1-1; perhaps TRBD1 as D (5 bases). Per germline, CDR1 MDHEN and CDR2 SYDVKM. Trimming shortened V by 3 bases and J by 4 bases, and 9 bases separated the two germline ends. The CDR3 contains 13 residues. CDR3 amino acids: CASSFPGTTEAFF. CDR3 in DNA: TGTGCCAGCAGTTTCCCGGGGACCACTGAAGCTTTCTTT.

The rearrangement links TRBV13 to TRBJ2-2; D not certain. CDR1 is PRHDT and CDR2 is FYEKMQ in the germline V gene (reference sequence). CDR3 length: 12 residues. Trimming left V 5 bases short and J 4 bases short, with 5 bases between. CDR3 sequence: CASSLVTGELFF. The CDR3 bases are TGTGCCAGCAGCCTAGTCACCGGGGAGCTGTTTTTT.

V is TRBV3-1 (or the pseudogene TRBV3-2) and J is TRBJ1-2; TRBD1 aligns across 7 bases. V lost 6 bases and J lost 5; bases outside the gene matches: 12. In germline, CDR1 is LGHDT, CDR2 YNNKEL (reference sequence). This CDR3 is 15 amino acids long. The CDR3 coding sequence is TGTGCCAGCAGACCTAACCCCGACAGGGTTTATGGCTACACCTTC. Amino acids: CASRPNPDRVYGYTF.

The rearrangement joins TRBV5-4 to TRBJ2-7, with D perhaps matching TRBD2 (5 bases). The germline V gene encodes CDR1 SGHNT and CDR2 YYREEE (reference sequence). This CDR3 is 13 amino acids long. V was shortened by 3 bases and J by 7 bases, with 14 bases between the two germline ends. CDR3 sequence reads: CASSSGPSGEQYF. As DNA, the CDR3 is TGTGCCAGCAGCTCCGGACCCTCGGGGGAGCAGTACTTC.

The chain recombines TRBV15 with TRBJ1-1; D gene ambiguous. CDR3 size: 11 residues. The germline gives CDR1 LNHNV, CDR2 YYDKDF (reference sequence). The germline V and J ends were trimmed by 1 base and 8 bases, with 5 bases remaining between them. The CDR3 loop is CATSRGREAFF. The CDR3 DNA reads TGTGCCACCAGCAGAGGACGGGAAGCTTTCTTT.

The V and J genes are TRBV20-1 and TRBJ1-1; tentative D call: TRBD1 (5 bases). CDR3 length equals 11 residues. With 4 bases removed from V and 7 bases from J, the gap between germline ends came to 10 bases. The germline V gene has CDR1 DFQATT and CDR2 SNEGSKA (reference sequence). CDR3 in amino acids: CSAMGDGEAFF. As DNA, the CDR3 is TGCAGTGCTATGGGGGACGGTGAAGCTTTCTTT.

This rearrangement joins TRBV7-8 to TRBJ2-7; D gene ambiguous. This CDR3 comprises 12 residues. V was pared by 5 bases and J by 4 bases, with 9 bases between. From germline, CDR1 is SGHVS and CDR2 FQNEAQ. This CDR3 is CASSQNTYEQYF. CDR3 coding DNA: TGTGCCAGCAGCCAAAACACGTACGAGCAGTACTTC.

This chain links TRBV30 with TRBJ1-2; D remains ambiguous. V lost 4 bases, J lost 2 bases, and 5 bases lay in between. The germline V gene has CDR1 GTSNPN and CDR2 SVGIG (reference sequence). CDR3 length: 11 residues. The CDR3 DNA reads TGTGCCTGGATTGAGAACTATGGCTACACCTTC. Residues: CAWIENYGYTF. The full variable domain, with the rest looked up from reference TRBV30 and TRBJ1-2, is SQTIHQWPATLVQPVGSPLSLECTVEGTSNPNLYWYRQAAGRGLQLLFYSVGIGQISSEVPQNLSASRPQDRQFILSSKKLLLSDSGFYLCAWIENYGYTFGSGTRLTVV.

This chain uses TRBV7-9 with TRBJ2-2; 8 nucleotides align to TRBD1. Trimming removed 5 bases from V and 1 base from J; junction bases left unmatched: 3. The CDR3 extends over 15 amino acids. Per germline, CDR1 SEHNR and CDR2 FQNEAQ (reference sequence). CDR3 sequence reads: CASSPGTGNTGELFF. The CDR3 DNA follows: TGTGCCAGCAGCCCAGGGACAGGGAACACCGGGGAGCTGTTTTTT.

By share, this clone ranks as medium-sized. The V gene is TRBV14, the J gene TRBJ2-7, with D hard to call. Germline CDR1 reads SGHDN; CDR2 reads FVKESK. Trimming took off 5 bases at V and 3 bases at J, with 5 bases between the two ends. The CDR3 runs to 11 residues. CDR3 sequence: CASSDHYEQYF. CDR3 coding DNA: TGTGCCAGCAGCGATCACTACGAGCAGTACTTC.

This chain connects TRBV30 to TRBJ1-1; tentative D call: TRBD1 (6 bases). CDR1 and CDR2 from the germline V gene are GTSNPN and SVGIG (reference sequence). The CDR3 is 13 amino acids. With 2 bases removed from V and 5 bases from J, the gap between germline ends came to 12 bases. CDR3 bases: TGTGCCTGGAGTCCCGGACAGACAACTGAAGCTTTCTTT. It yields the protein CAWSPGQTTEAFF. Variable domain in full (rest from reference TRBV30 and TRBJ1-1): SQTIHQWPATLVQPVGSPLSLECTVEGTSNPNLYWYRQAAGRGLQLLFYSVGIGQISSEVPQNLSASRPQDRQFILSSKKLLLSDSGFYLCAWSPGQTTEAFFGQGTRLTVV.

This sequence joins TRBV28 and TRBJ2-7, with D possibly called TRBD1 or TRBD2 (5 bases each). Per the germline V gene, CDR1 is MDHEN and CDR2 is SYDVKM. V was cut by 4 bases and J by 4 bases, with 14 bases left in between. This CDR3 has 14 amino acids. The CDR3 sequence: CASSSGTDEYEQYF. DNA of the CDR3: TGTGCCAGCAGTTCCGGGACGGATGAATACGAGCAGTACTTC.

V gene TRBV7-8 combines with J gene TRBJ2-2; D is unclear. V gave up 1 base and J gave up 1 base, with 1 base separating them. The CDR3 extends over 13 amino acids. The germline V gene encodes CDR1 SGHVS and CDR2 FQNEAQ. The CDR3 bases are TGTGCCAGCAGCTTAGGGAACACCGGGGAGCTGTTTTTT. Its translation: CASSLGNTGELFF. The entire variable domain, with the rest obtained from reference TRBV7-8 and TRBJ2-2, is as follows: GAGVSQSPRYKVAKRGQDVALRCDPISGHVSLFWYQQALGQGPEFLTYFQNEAQLDKSGLPSDRFFAERPEGSVSTLKIQRTQQEDSAVYLCASSLGNTGELFFGEGSRLTVL.

This chain joins TRBV4-1 and TRBJ2-7; D possibly corresponds to TRBD1 (5 bases). V gave up 4 bases and J gave up 3 bases, with 16 bases separating them. The CDR3 is 15 residues long. Per the germline V gene, CDR1 is MGHRA and CDR2 is YSYEKL. The CDR3 bases are TGCGCCAGCAGCCCGGAGAGGCAAGGGGACTACGAGCAGTACTTC. Protein: CASSPERQGDYEQYF.

The chain recombines TRBV19 with TRBJ1-6; D possibly corresponds to TRBD1 (5 bases). The CDR3 has 15 amino acids. The V end lost 5 bases, the J end lost 8 bases, and 16 bases lay between the germline ends. Germline values: CDR1 LNHDA, CDR2 SQIVND (reference sequence). The CDR3 coding sequence is TGTGCCAGTAGTTGGGACCGGGACCCCTATTCACCCCTCCACTTT. As protein: CASSWDRDPYSPLHF.

The V and J genes are TRBV28 and TRBJ1-2; 7 nucleotides line up with TRBD1. Germline CDR1 and CDR2: MDHEN and SYDVKM. J was trimmed by 8 bases and V by 7 bases; bases with no gene match: 16. The CDR3 spans 15 residues. Written as DNA, the CDR3 is TGTGCCAGCATTATACGGGGAGGGGGCGTTTTAGGCTACACCTTC. Translating it yields CASIIRGGGVLGYTF.

This clone was observed once. The chain is built from TRBV27 and TRBJ1-1; D not resolved. Germline CDR1 MNHEY, CDR2 SMNVEV (reference sequence). The CDR3 extends over 13 amino acids. The V end was cut by 8 bases, the J end by 4 bases, with 14 bases between. The CDR3 region is CASAVGPSTEAFF. The CDR3 bases are TGTGCCAGCGCCGTCGGGCCGAGCACTGAAGCTTTCTTT.

V and J are TRBV27 and TRBJ2-3; 10 bases fit TRBD2. Germline V gene lookup returns CDR1 MNHEY and CDR2 SMNVEV (reference sequence). CDR3 length equals 18 residues. V trimming: 4 bases; J trimming: 0 bases; junction bases outside the gene matches: 10. Written as DNA, the CDR3 is TGTGCCAGCAGTTGGAGCGGGGGGGCCGGTTATAGCACAGATACGCAGTATTTT. Its protein product is CASSWSGGAGYSTDTQYF.

This rearrangement joins TRBV7-8 to TRBJ2-3, with a weak D call TRBD2 (6 bases). V was clipped by 1 base and J by 6 bases, with 17 bases between them. The germline V gene has CDR1 SGHVS and CDR2 FQNEAQ. The CDR3 extends over 16 amino acids. The CDR3 DNA sequence: TGTGCCAGCAGCTTAGGCGCGGGGCAATGGGGCGATACGCAGTATTTT. This translates into CASSLGAGQWGDTQYF.

The genes are TRBV10-3 and TRBJ2-5; the D gene could be TRBD1 or TRBD2 (5 bases each). CDR1 is ENHRY, CDR2 SYGVKD, per germline. This CDR3 contains 16 residues. V was shortened by 6 bases and J by 1 base, with 18 bases between the two germline ends. The CDR3 region is CAIRPDGQGLQETQYF. The CDR3 nucleotides read TGTGCCATCAGACCCGACGGACAAGGACTCCAAGAGACCCAGTACTTC.

This sequence joins TRBV28 and TRBJ2-1; D possibly corresponds to TRBD2 (7 bases). Trimming took 2 bases from V and 5 from J, leaving 10 bases between them. The germline gives CDR1 MDHEN, CDR2 SYDVKM. The CDR3 loop spans 14 amino acids. The chain's CDR3 is CASSLEGGDNEQFF. The CDR3 DNA reads as TGTGCCAGCAGTTTAGAGGGGGGGGACAATGAGCAGTTCTTC.

This chain joins TRBV19 and TRBJ1-5; maybe TRBD1 (5 bases). Germline V gene data show CDR1 as LNHDA and CDR2 as SQIVND (reference sequence). V lost 1 base to trimming and J lost 2 bases, with 9 bases between them. The CDR3 consists of 15 residues. In nucleotides, the CDR3 is TGTGCCAGTAGTATAGGAGGGGACGGCAATCAGCCCCAGCATTTT. Its protein is CASSIGGDGNQPQHF.

The rearrangement joins TRBV11-2 to TRBJ2-7; maybe TRBD1 (6 bases). The CDR3 has 14 residues. The ends were cut back, 5 bases at V and 2 bases at J, with 13 bases in the middle. The germline gives CDR1 SGHAT, CDR2 FQNNGV. The CDR3 DNA is TGTGCCAGCAGCCAAGGGGGTAGCGCCTACGAGCAGTACTTC. Amino acid sequence: CASSQGGSAYEQYF.

The chain recombines TRBV6-5 with TRBJ1-1; the D is unclear. V was trimmed by 0 bases and J by 3 bases, leaving 11 bases between them. Per the germline V gene, CDR1 is MNHEY and CDR2 is SVGAGI. The CDR3 runs 15 residues. The CDR3 coding sequence is TGTGCCAGCAGTTACTCGCCAAAAGGGTACACTGAAGCTTTCTTT. This sequence encodes CASSYSPKGYTEAFF.

The chain links TRBV19 to TRBJ1-6, with 7 bases fitting TRBD1. The J segment lost 9 bases and the V segment lost 1 base, leaving 3 bases of the junction unmatched. The germline V gene encodes CDR1 LNHDA and CDR2 SQIVND (reference sequence). The CDR3 is 14 residues long. CDR3 sequence reads: CASSIGQGGSPLHF. CDR3 DNA: TGTGCCAGTAGTATAGGACAGGGAGGTTCACCCCTCCACTTT.

V usage is TRBV18 and J usage is TRBJ2-1; possible D gene TRBD2, 5 bases. Trimming shortened V by 0 bases and J by 3 bases, and 9 bases separated the two germline ends. Germline V lookup: CDR1 KGHSH, CDR2 LQKENI. The CDR3 length is 15 residues. CDR3: CASSPPVGSYNEQFF. The CDR3 DNA reads TGTGCCAGCTCACCACCGGTGGGGAGCTACAATGAGCAGTTCTTC.

V and J are TRBV12-3 or TRBV12-4 and TRBJ2-3; the D gene could be TRBD1 or TRBD2 (5 bases each). With 5 bases removed from V and 7 bases from J, the gap between germline ends came to 10 bases. CDR3 length: 12 amino acids. The CDR3 is CASSREGYTQYF. The CDR3 DNA follows: TGTGCCAGCAGTCGTGAGGGGTATACGCAGTATTTT.

The chain couples TRBV15 to TRBJ2-5; TRBD2 aligns across 7 bases. The J segment lost 3 bases and the V segment lost 1 base, leaving 5 bases of the junction unmatched. The CDR3 consists of 15 residues. Germline CDR1 reads LNHNV; CDR2 reads YYDKDF (reference sequence). In DNA, the CDR3 is TGTGCCACCAGCAGAGTCGGACTAGAGGAAGAGACCCAGTACTTC. The encoded protein is CATSRVGLEEETQYF.

This chain links TRBV27 with TRBJ1-5; 8 bases map to TRBD1. From germline, CDR1 is MNHEY and CDR2 SMNVEV (reference sequence). V gave up 6 bases and J gave up 6 bases; unmatched junction bases: 7. This CDR3 spans 14 amino acids. The CDR3 here is CASRDSGGVQPQHF. In DNA form, the CDR3 reads TGTGCCAGCAGAGATTCAGGGGGCGTTCAGCCCCAGCATTTT.